This note documents a single T cell receptor (beta chain) sequence. Using a J-beta primer mix together with a sample-barcoded 5' primer, a second PCR was run for roughly 6 to 11 cycles. TCRdb re-called the 5' RACE reads with MiXCR, one entry per CDR3 protein. The sample yields under 2 million distinct CDR3 sequences, almost 35% seen once. The source of the sample is a study of blood T cells in healthy people across ages. Unmatched junction bases numbered 9, after V lost 8 bases and J lost 7 bases. This CDR3 comprises 14 residues. The germline CDR1 and CDR2 sequences are MNHEY and SVGAGI. The gene calls are TRBV6-5 and TRBJ2-2; 8 nucleotides agree with TRBD1. This TCR derives from a woman under 40 in good health. The sequenced material came from blood. CDR3 protein: CASSLGQGYGELFF. In DNA, the CDR3 is TGTGCCAGCTCGTTAGGACAGGGATACGGGGAGCTGTTTTTT.